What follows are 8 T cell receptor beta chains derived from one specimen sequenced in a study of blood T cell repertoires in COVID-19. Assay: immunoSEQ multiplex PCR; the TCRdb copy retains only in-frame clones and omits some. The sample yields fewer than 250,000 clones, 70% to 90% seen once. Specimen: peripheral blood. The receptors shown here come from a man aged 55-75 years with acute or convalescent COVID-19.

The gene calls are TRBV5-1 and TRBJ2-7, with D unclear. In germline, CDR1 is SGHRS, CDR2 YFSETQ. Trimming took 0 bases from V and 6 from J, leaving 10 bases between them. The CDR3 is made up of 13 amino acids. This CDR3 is CASSLVMRSEQYF. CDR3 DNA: TGCGCCAGCAGCTTGGTGATGCGGAGCGAGCAGTACTTC.

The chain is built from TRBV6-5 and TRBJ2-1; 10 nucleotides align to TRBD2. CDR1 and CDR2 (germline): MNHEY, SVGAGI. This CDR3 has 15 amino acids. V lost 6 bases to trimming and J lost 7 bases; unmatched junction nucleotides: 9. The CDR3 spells CASSPGASGGNEQFF. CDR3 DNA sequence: TGTGCCAGCAGCCCCGGGGCTAGCGGGGGAAATGAGCAGTTCTTC.

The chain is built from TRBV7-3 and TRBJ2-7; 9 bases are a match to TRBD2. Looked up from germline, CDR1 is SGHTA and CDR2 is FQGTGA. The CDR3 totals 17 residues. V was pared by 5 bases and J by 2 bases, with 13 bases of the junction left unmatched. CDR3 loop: CASSPIATSGRTYEQYF. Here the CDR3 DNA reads TGTGCCAGCAGCCCCATCGCTACTAGCGGGCGCACCTACGAGCAGTACTTC.

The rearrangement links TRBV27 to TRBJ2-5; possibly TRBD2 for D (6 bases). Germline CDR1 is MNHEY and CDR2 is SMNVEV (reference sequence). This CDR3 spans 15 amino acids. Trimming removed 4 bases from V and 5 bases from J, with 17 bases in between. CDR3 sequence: CASSSEGPYRETQYF. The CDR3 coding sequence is TGTGCCAGCAGTTCGGAGGGACCCTACCGGGAGACCCAGTACTTC.

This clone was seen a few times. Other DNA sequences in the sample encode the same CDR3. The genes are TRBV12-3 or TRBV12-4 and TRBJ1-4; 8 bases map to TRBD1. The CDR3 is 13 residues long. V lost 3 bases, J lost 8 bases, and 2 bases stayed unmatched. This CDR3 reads CASSLYRGEKLFF. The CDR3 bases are TGTGCCAGCAGTTTGTACAGGGGGGAAAAACTGTTTTTT.

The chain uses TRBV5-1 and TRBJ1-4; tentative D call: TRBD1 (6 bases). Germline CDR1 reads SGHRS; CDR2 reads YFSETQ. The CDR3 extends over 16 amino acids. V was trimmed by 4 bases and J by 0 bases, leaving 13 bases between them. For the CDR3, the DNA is TGCGCCAGCAGCCCGGGACACCTCGCAACTAATGAAAAACTGTTTTTT. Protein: CASSPGHLATNEKLFF.

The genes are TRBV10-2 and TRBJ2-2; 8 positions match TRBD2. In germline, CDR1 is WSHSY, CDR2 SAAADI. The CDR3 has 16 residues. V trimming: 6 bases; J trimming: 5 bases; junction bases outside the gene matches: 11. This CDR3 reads CASSPDGGGRTGELFF. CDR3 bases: TGCGCCAGCAGCCCCGACGGGGGGGGCCGGACCGGGGAGCTGTTTTTT.

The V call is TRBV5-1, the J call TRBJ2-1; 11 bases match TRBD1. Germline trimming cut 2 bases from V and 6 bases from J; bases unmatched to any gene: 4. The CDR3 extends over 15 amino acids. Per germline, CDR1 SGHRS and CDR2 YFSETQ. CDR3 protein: CASSLGQGAPNEQFF. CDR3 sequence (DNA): TGCGCCAGCAGCTTAGGACAGGGGGCCCCCAATGAGCAGTTCTTC. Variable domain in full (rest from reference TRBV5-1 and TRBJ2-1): KAGVTQTPRYLIKTRGQQVTLSCSPISGHRSVSWYQQTPGQGLQFLFEYFSETQRNKGNFPGRFSGRQFSNSRSEMNVSTLELGDSALYLCASSLGQGAPNEQFFGPGTRLTVL.